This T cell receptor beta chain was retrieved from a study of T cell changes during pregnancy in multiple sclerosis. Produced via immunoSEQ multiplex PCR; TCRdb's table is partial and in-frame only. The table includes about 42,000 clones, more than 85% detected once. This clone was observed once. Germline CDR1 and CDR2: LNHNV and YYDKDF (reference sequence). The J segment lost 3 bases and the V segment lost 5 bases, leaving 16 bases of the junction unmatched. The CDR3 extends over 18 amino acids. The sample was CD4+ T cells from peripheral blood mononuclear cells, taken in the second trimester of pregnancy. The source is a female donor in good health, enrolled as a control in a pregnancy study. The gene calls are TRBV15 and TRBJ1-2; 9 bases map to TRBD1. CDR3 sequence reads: CATSSIRDREGVHYGYTF. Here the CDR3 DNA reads TGTGCCACCAGCTCTATCCGGGACAGGGAGGGGGTTCACTATGGCTACACCTTC.